This is a list of T cell receptor beta chains from one sample in a study of blood T cell repertoires in COVID-19. Data came from immunoSEQ multiplex PCR; TCRdb stores just in-frame clones and leaves some out. The sample lists 100,000 to 150,000 clones, around 89% occurring once. Sequenced: peripheral blood. Source of these receptors: a man aged 50 to 59 with active or convalescent COVID-19. Each CDR3 is given with its conserved first and last residue.

j_gene | v_gene | CDR3aa
TRBJ1-1 | TRBV6-5 | CASSYYRGMSTEAFF
TRBJ2-3 | TRBV19 | CASIGSRQGSDTQYF
TRBJ1-6 | TRBV19 | CASSARTGLYNSPLHF
TRBJ1-6 | TRBV30 | CAAGQGFSPLHF
TRBJ2-7 | TRBV24-1 | CATSPRDRGPTYEQYF
TRBJ1-1 | TRBV12-5 | CASGSPVTHPNTEAFF
TRBJ2-5 | TRBV11-3 | CASSTRTSGGASETQYF
TRBJ1-3 | TRBV4-3 | CASSQDRSTWGNTIYF
TRBJ2-7 | TRBV3-1/TRBV3-2 | CASSRSLAGGREQYF
TRBJ2-1 | TRBV27 | CASSLSGTSGPKHNEQFF
TRBJ2-2 | TRBV6-1 | CASSGYRGRATGELFF
TRBJ1-3 | TRBV7-2 | CASSPLRTATGNTIYF
TRBJ2-1 | TRBV4-1 | CASSRELGFEQFF
TRBJ2-1 | TRBV9 | CASSVSSNEQFF
TRBJ2-1 | TRBV19 | CASSIDVLAYNEQFF
TRBJ2-5 | TRBV28 | CASTGSGRAPGGQETQYF
TRBJ1-2 | TRBV15 | CATSRNSLNYGYTF
TRBJ2-2 | TRBV19 | CASSTPEKRGNTGELFF
TRBJ1-1 | TRBV20-1 | CSASLLTGETEAFF
TRBJ2-2 | TRBV24-1 | CATSDSGTVTGELFF
TRBJ2-5 | TRBV5-4 | CASSSSGTVKETQYF
TRBJ2-5 | TRBV2 | CASSGAGAEETQYF